This is a list of T cell receptor beta chains from one sample in a study of CD8 T cells in ankylosing spondylitis. Using its own MiXCR run on the 5' RACE reads, TCRdb lists one record per CDR3 protein. The table has 350,000 to 450,000 distinct CDR3 sequences, 20% to 25% seen once. Material: blood, either unsorted or a sorted T cell fraction (not recorded which). All receptors derive from a male donor with ankylosing spondylitis or in good health (not recorded which). Both conserved end residues are part of each CDR3. The D gene is left open where the match is weak.

d_gene,j_gene,v_gene,CDR3aa
TRBD2,TRBJ2-5,TRBV12-3/TRBV12-4,CASSVSGGLQETQYF
NA,TRBJ2-7,TRBV14,CASSHAFGDGAYEQYF
NA,TRBJ2-7,TRBV28,CASSFARDSKSEQYF
TRBD1,TRBJ2-1,TRBV7-3,CASSQGPGGGEHFF
NA,TRBJ2-1,TRBV4-2,CASSQEAGSSYNEQFF
NA,TRBJ2-5,TRBV7-3,CASSLIGTGGKETQYF
TRBD1,TRBJ2-5,TRBV6-2/TRBV6-3,CASSYPAGQATRLQETQYF
NA,TRBJ1-2,TRBV12-3/TRBV12-4,CASRQVSDGYTF
TRBD1,TRBJ2-7,TRBV10-2,CASSEGQGAYEQYF
NA,TRBJ1-1,TRBV5-8,CASSLVTNTEAFF
NA,TRBJ2-3,TRBV5-6,CASTTAPRRPSTDTQYF
TRBD2,TRBJ2-3,TRBV28,CASSLLMAGGSTDTQYF
NA,TRBJ2-3,TRBV20-1,CSARDVGVRNTQYF
NA,TRBJ2-6,TRBV5-1,CASSTGLVGANVLTF
NA,TRBJ2-7,TRBV18,CASSPPTDPYEQYF
NA,TRBJ2-5,TRBV7-9,CASSFPNSRETQYF
NA,TRBJ2-1,TRBV9,CASSAEREPYNEQFF
TRBD1,TRBJ2-5,TRBV12-3/TRBV12-4,CASSLLGQAKVGETQYF
NA,TRBJ2-7,TRBV2,CASSVYSDEQYF
NA,TRBJ2-3,TRBV4-1,CASSQEVAEEVVRDF
NA,TRBJ2-1,TRBV25-1,CASNGPGNEQFF
NA,TRBJ2-2,TRBV7-9,CASSKPGQNTGELFF
TRBD1,TRBJ2-5,TRBV7-8,CASSYPGTGEETQYF
NA,TRBJ2-7,TRBV9,CASSETEQADSYEQYF
NA,TRBJ2-7,TRBV14,CASSQERGSYEQYF
TRBD2,TRBJ2-5,TRBV5-6,CASSRGERIQETQYF
NA,TRBJ1-5,TRBV7-9,CASSSLQDQPQHF
NA,TRBJ2-5,TRBV28,CASSWGQETQYF
NA,TRBJ2-2,TRBV29-1,CSVLRTFGRTGELFF
TRBD2,TRBJ2-3,TRBV5-1,CASSFLVASGGPSTDTQYF
NA,TRBJ2-7,TRBV7-9,CASRQQGSGEQYF
NA,TRBJ2-7,TRBV12-3/TRBV12-4,CASSQPPSYEQYF
NA,TRBJ2-5,TRBV10-3,CATSDSNQETQYF
NA,TRBJ2-1,TRBV7-9,CASRSGHPSSYNEQFF
TRBD1,TRBJ2-1,TRBV12-3/TRBV12-4,CASSSPGQGVNEQFF
NA,TRBJ1-1,TRBV4-1,CASSREGLNTEAFF
TRBD2,TRBJ2-1,TRBV14,CASSHLLAGTSINEQFF
TRBD2,TRBJ2-1,TRBV30,CAWSGGGRFYNEQFF
TRBD1,TRBJ1-1,TRBV12-3/TRBV12-4,CASSLPSAGGPEAFF
NA,TRBJ2-3,TRBV4-2,CASSQGRDFVGTQYF
NA,TRBJ2-4,TRBV14,CASNPRGGLAKNIQYF
TRBD2,TRBJ2-1,TRBV30,CAWSGRGGSYNEQFF
NA,TRBJ2-1,TRBV28,CATSLSQGRNEQFF
NA,TRBJ2-2,TRBV12-3/TRBV12-4,CASSPVERAGELFF